Listed here is a single T cell receptor (beta chain). No antigen is known for it. This beta chain came through as a stray read in a library set up for alpha chains, and its size says little. After constant-region reverse-primer amplification, full-length variable regions underwent semi-nested PCR with Nested Universal Primer A. MiXCR was run by TCRdb on the 5' RACE reads, yielding one entry per CDR3 protein. Here the sample table reports 70 to 90 distinct CDR3 sequences. V shed 1 base and J shed 5 bases, with 8 bases lying between them. CDR3 length: 13 residues. CDR1 SNHLY and CDR2 FYNNEI come from the germline V gene. Purified naive CD4+ T cells were depleted of CD25+ Tregs. Study observations and caveats: Tumor memory CD4+ T cell TCR gene usage was found to cluster with blood and lymph node memory CD4+ cells and with lymph node naive CD4+ cells. Larger-cohort validation covered only one TCR beta V-J rearrangement.

This TCR was sampled from a female donor with breast cancer. The V and J genes are TRBV2 and TRBJ2-5; D unresolved. The specimen sequenced was naive CD4+ T cells sorted from a lymph node. Subset specified: naive CD4+ T cells, CD4+CD45RA+CD25-. CDR3 amino acids: CASSEDQRETQYF. CDR3 DNA: TGTGCCAGCAGTGAAGACCAGAGGGAGACCCAGTACTTC.